This is a list of T cell receptor beta chains from one sample in a study of OX40 agonist ivuxolimab in advanced cancers. The method was immunoSEQ multiplex PCR; TCRdb's version includes in-frame clones alone and lacks a portion of them. The sample holds some 97,000 clones; approximately 90% are singletons and the top ten take 0.45% to 0.65%. The sample was CD4+ or CD8+ T cells sorted from blood, taken in a trial of the OX40 agonist ivuxolimab. These receptor sequences come from an adult with an advanced solid tumor such as melanoma, head and neck, liver or kidney cancer. Both conserved end residues are part of each CDR3. A D gene is named only where the DNA matches it firmly. Not all rows give a size; the values are once, few, many and, for expanded clones, a class.

d_call clone_size j_call v_call cdr3_aa cdr3_nt
- few TRBJ1-3 TRBV5-4 CASSLSRDGNTIYF TGTGCCAGCAGCTTGTCCCGGGATGGAAACACCATATATTTT
- - TRBJ2-7 TRBV7-8 CASSLTANSYEQYF TGTGCCAGCAGCTTAACAGCGAACTCCTACGAGCAGTACTTC
TRBD1 once TRBJ2-5 TRBV7-9 CASSIGTGGRETQYF TGTGCCAGCAGCATCGGGACAGGGGGCAGGGAGACCCAGTACTTC
TRBD1 once TRBJ1-4 TRBV27 CASSLGQGKGNEKLFF TGTGCCAGCAGTCTAGGACAGGGTAAGGGTAATGAAAAACTGTTTTTT
TRBD1 - TRBJ1-2 TRBV28 CASGDRGVYGYTF TGTGCCAGCGGGGACAGGGGGGTCTATGGCTACACCTTC
TRBD1 - TRBJ2-7 TRBV7-9 CASSGDRGLIRGREQYF TGTGCCAGCAGCGGGGACAGGGGCCTCATTAGGGGGAGGGAGCAGTACTTC
TRBD2 - TRBJ2-3 TRBV4-1 CASSQEWASGTGDTQYF TGCGCCAGCAGCCAAGAATGGGCTAGCGGGACTGGGGATACGCAGTATTTT
- - TRBJ2-1 TRBV18 CASSLGPGVYNEQFF TGTGCCAGCTCTCTGGGGCCAGGGGTGTACAATGAGCAGTTCTTC
TRBD1 - TRBJ2-5 TRBV19 CASSVRDRGLKTQYF TGTGCCAGTAGTGTCCGGGACAGGGGGCTTAAGACCCAGTACTTC
- - TRBJ1-1 TRBV27 CASSFRENTEAFF TGTGCCAGCAGTTTCAGGGAGAACACTGAAGCTTTCTTT
TRBD2 - TRBJ2-1 TRBV6-6 CASRGLAGASYNEQFF TGTGCCAGCAGGGGGCTAGCGGGAGCATCCTACAATGAGCAGTTCTTC
- - TRBJ2-1 TRBV18 CASSPAGKDNEQFF TGTGCCAGCTCACCGGCGGGGAAGGACAATGAGCAGTTCTTC
TRBD1 - TRBJ2-4 TRBV15 CATSRGQAFKNIQYF TGTGCCACCAGTAGAGGACAGGCCTTCAAAAACATTCAGTACTTC
TRBD2 - TRBJ2-5 TRBV27 CASSLSAGGLLQETQYF TGTGCCAGCAGTTTATCGGCGGGAGGGCTATTACAAGAGACCCAGTACTTC
TRBD1 few TRBJ2-7 TRBV6-5 CASSYRQGYEQYF TGTGCCAGCAGTTACAGACAGGGGTACGAGCAGTACTTC
- once TRBJ2-3 TRBV6-1 CASRSDRGLTDTQYF TGTGCCAGCAGATCAGACCGGGGCCTCACAGATACGCAGTATTTT
- - TRBJ2-3 TRBV9 CASSVDGVRDTQYF TGTGCCAGCAGCGTAGACGGGGTCAGGGATACGCAGTATTTT
- - TRBJ2-7 TRBV12-2 CASRLIFQGAVYEQYF TGTGCAAGTCGCTTAATCTTTCAGGGGGCGGTCTACGAGCAGTACTTC
- - TRBJ2-7 TRBV11-2 CASSFRGYEQYF TGTGCCAGCAGCTTTCGCGGATACGAGCAGTACTTC
- - TRBJ1-1 TRBV25-1 CASSRAGATEAFF TGTGCCAGCAGTAGGGCAGGGGCCACTGAAGCTTTCTTT
- - TRBJ2-1 TRBV14 CASSDRNEQFF TGTGCCAGCAGCGACAGGAATGAGCAGTTCTTC
TRBD2 - TRBJ2-7 TRBV15 CATSRELTASGSPWEQYF TGTGCCACCAGCAGAGAACTAACCGCTAGCGGGAGTCCTTGGGAGCAGTACTTC
TRBD1 - TRBJ1-5 TRBV27 CASRAGGARNQPQHF TGTGCCAGCAGAGCAGGGGGCGCGCGCAATCAGCCCCAGCATTTT
TRBD2 - TRBJ2-5 TRBV9 CASSVTSGRAGETQYF TGTGCCAGCAGCGTGACTAGCGGGAGGGCGGGGGAGACCCAGTACTTC
- - TRBJ2-7 TRBV6-1 CASRIRDGSNYEQYF TGTGCCAGCAGGATCCGGGACGGATCTAACTACGAGCAGTACTTC
- - TRBJ2-6 TRBV6-4 CASSVSGANVLTF TGTGCCAGCAGTGTCTCTGGGGCCAACGTCCTGACTTTC
- - TRBJ2-1 TRBV7-6 CASSLVLNNEQFF TGTGCCAGCAGCTTGGTACTAAACAATGAGCAGTTCTTC
- - TRBJ2-5 TRBV5-1 CASSTETVQYF TGCGCCAGCAGCACGGAGACAGTCCAGTACTTC
- - TRBJ2-2 TRBV11-2 CASSLGPGAGLGTGELFF TGTGCCAGCAGCTTAGGTCCAGGGGCAGGGCTAGGCACCGGGGAGCTGTTTTTT
- once TRBJ1-2 TRBV28 CASSSGARLYGYTF TGTGCCAGCAGTTCGGGGGCCAGACTCTATGGCTACACCTTC
TRBD2 once TRBJ2-1 TRBV10-3 CATLIAGRPWNEQFF TGTGCCACCTTAATAGCGGGCCGGCCTTGGAATGAGCAGTTCTTC
- - TRBJ2-3 TRBV7-9 CASSLGVGTALSTDTQYF TGTGCCAGCAGCTTAGGGGTCGGGACTGCCCTTAGCACAGATACGCAGTATTTT
- - TRBJ1-5 TRBV7-8 CASSLALRGNQPQHF TGTGCCAGCAGCTTAGCGCTCCGGGGCAATCAGCCCCAGCATTTT
- - TRBJ1-2 TRBV18 CASSPGESYGYTF TGTGCCAGCTCACCAGGAGAAAGCTATGGCTACACCTTC
TRBD2 - TRBJ2-1 TRBV7-3 CASSYTSGSIKNEQFF TGTGCCAGCAGTTACACTAGCGGGAGTATCAAGAATGAGCAGTTCTTC
- - TRBJ1-1 TRBV28 CASNELGAEAFF TGTGCCAGCAATGAATTGGGTGCAGAAGCTTTCTTT
- once TRBJ2-6 TRBV5-1 CASSRGTSGANVLTF TGCGCCAGCAGCAGGGGGACTTCTGGGGCCAACGTCCTGACTTTC
- - TRBJ2-5 TRBV7-2 CASSLGGLETQYF TGTGCCAGCAGCTTAGGGGGGCTTGAGACCCAGTACTTC
- - TRBJ1-1 TRBV12-2 CASRLASRAESLNTEAFF TGTGCAAGTCGCTTAGCATCTCGTGCCGAAAGCTTGAACACTGAAGCTTTCTTT
- - TRBJ2-1 TRBV7-9 CASSLNSPYNEQFF TGTGCCAGCAGCTTAAACAGCCCCTACAATGAGCAGTTCTTC
- - TRBJ1-2 TRBV7-2 CASSKTDLGYGYTF TGTGCCAGCAGCAAGACAGATCTGGGCTATGGCTACACCTTC
TRBD1 once TRBJ2-2 TRBV4-2 CASSQRTGNTGELFF TGTGCCAGCAGCCAACGGACAGGGAACACCGGGGAGCTGTTTTTT
- - TRBJ1-1 TRBV6-6 CASSLPGVDTEAFF TGTGCCAGCAGCCTCCCGGGGGTTGATACTGAAGCTTTCTTT
- - TRBJ2-7 TRBV7-2 CASSRTALGSEQYF TGTGCCAGCAGCCGGACGGCTTTGGGGAGTGAGCAGTACTTC
- - TRBJ2-7 TRBV7-6 CASSLGIRGKSSYEQYF TGTGCCAGCAGCTTAGGCATCCGGGGTAAAAGCTCCTACGAGCAGTACTTC
TRBD1 - TRBJ2-7 TRBV6-1 CASRGGQGVSYEQYF TGTGCCAGCAGGGGGGGACAGGGGGTCTCCTACGAGCAGTACTTC
- - TRBJ2-5 TRBV11-2 CASSLASGVLETQYF TGTGCCAGCAGCTTAGCCTCGGGGGTTTTGGAGACCCAGTACTTC
- - TRBJ1-3 TRBV5-5 CASSPRTVTNTIYF TGTGCCAGCAGCCCGCGGACAGTAACAAACACCATATATTTT
- - TRBJ2-3 TRBV19 CASSIKNTQYF TGTGCCAGTAGTATTAAGAATACGCAGTATTTT
TRBD2 - TRBJ2-5 TRBV6-1 CASRTSGGHETQYF TGTGCCAGCAGAACTAGCGGAGGACATGAGACCCAGTACTTC
TRBD2 - TRBJ2-7 TRBV28 CASSTRGLAGVREQYF TGTGCCAGCAGTACTCGTGGACTAGCGGGAGTACGGGAGCAGTACTTC
TRBD2 - TRBJ2-2 TRBV28 CASSIGTSDTGELFF TGTGCCAGCAGTATCGGGACTAGCGATACCGGGGAGCTGTTTTTT
TRBD1 - TRBJ2-3 TRBV7-3 CASSLGGTGKDTQYF TGTGCCAGCAGCTTAGGAGGGACAGGGAAGGATACGCAGTATTTT
TRBD1 - TRBJ1-5 TRBV28 CASSLGGGRGSNQPQHF TGTGCCAGCAGTTTAGGAGGGGGCCGTGGGAGCAATCAGCCCCAGCATTTT
- - TRBJ1-5 TRBV4-2 CASSQDVTVNQPQHF TGTGCCAGCAGCCAAGATGTAACCGTCAATCAGCCCCAGCATTTT
- - TRBJ2-5 TRBV18 CASSPPNVRPSASTLQETQYF TGTGCCAGCTCACCACCGAATGTAAGGCCTAGCGCCAGTACGTTACAAGAGACCCAGTACTTC
- - TRBJ2-1 TRBV9 CASSVEGDAYNEQFF TGTGCCAGCAGCGTTGAGGGTGATGCCTACAATGAGCAGTTCTTC